Listed here is a single T cell receptor (beta chain). V was pared by 2 bases and J by 4 bases, with 9 bases of the junction left unmatched. Germline V CDR1 and CDR2: LGHNA, YNFKEQ. This CDR3 is built from 19 residues. The sample comes from a study of blood T cell repertoires in COVID-19. Across the study: T cells, B-cell-depleted T cells, or PBMCs provided the cDNA or gDNA that served as material.

Participants were aged roughly 18 to 90 years, lived in about two dozen US areas, and enrolled virtually. In the authors' methods: Scientists estimated how many nucleated cells there were by amplifying reference gene primers. Assay used: immunoSEQ multiplex PCR; TCRdb lists only in-frame clones, some missing. The D gene and trimming were derived from the DNA, and the V and J assignments and clone size from that table. The table lists about 330,000 clones, approximately 89% of them singletons. The chain couples TRBV4-2 to TRBJ2-3, with TRBD2 matching 16 bases. What was sequenced was PBMCs or T cells enriched from blood (not recorded which). This TCR came from a woman aged 25 to 39 who had recovered from COVID-19. CDR3 residues: CASSQLKSGTSGGADTQYF. As DNA, the CDR3 is TGTGCCAGCAGCCAATTGAAATCCGGGACTAGCGGGGGGGCAGATACGCAGTATTTT.